This paragraph covers one TCR beta chain sequence. What it recognizes is unknown. Sequencing followed a ViraFEST assay step that expanded antigen-specific CD4+ T cells with viral peptide pools. Scientists isolated CD4+ T cells after a roughly nine-day culture period ended. A PCR test confirmed that the person had SARS-CoV-2 infection between March and December 2020. TCRdb's copy holds only in-frame clones and misses some; the assay was immunoSEQ multiplex PCR. Of approximately 26,000 clones in the sample, 75% to 80% were seen once. Germline assignment: CDR1 MNHEY and CDR2 SVGEGT. Trimming left V 6 bases short and J 6 bases short, with 23 bases between. CDR3 length: 17 residues. These data originate in a study of vaccination effects on CD4 cells after COVID-19.

The source was CD4+ T cells from PBMCs cultured with HCoV-NL63 spike peptides, collected before COVID-19 vaccination. V and J are TRBV6-2 or TRBV6-3 and TRBJ2-2, with a tentative D call TRBD1 (6 bases). The source of this sequence is a human donor who had a prior SARS-CoV-2 infection. CDR3 nucleotides: TGTGCCAGCAGCCGTACCGGTGGGGGCGGACTGTCCGGGGAGCTGTTTTTT. It codes for CASSRTGGGGLSGELFF.